The present entry profiles one T cell receptor beta chain with its context. Other DNA sequences of this sample code for an identical CDR3. Germline V gives CDR1 MNHEY, CDR2 SVGAGI. The ends were cut back, 6 bases at V and 6 bases at J, with 9 bases in the middle. The CDR3 contains 11 residues. This sample was included in a study of Ad26.COV2.S vaccination and SARS-CoV-2 variants. The repertoire was sequenced with immunoSEQ multiplex PCR; TCRdb's copy has only in-frame clones and lacks some. This table has some 640,000 clones, more than 70% appearing once. Documented treatment: about 20 received Ad26.COV2.S at low or high dose, single or two shots; 5 received placebo; per-sample allocation not given. Samples were taken on day 63 after the first vaccine or placebo injection.

The sequencing here drew on peripheral blood, taken in a trial of Ad26.COV2.S vaccine versus placebo. The receptor was derived from a person aged 18-65 years who received the Ad26.COV2.S COVID-19 vaccine or a placebo. This chain links TRBV6-5 with TRBJ2-7; D possibly corresponds to TRBD1 (5 bases). CDR3 amino acids: CASRGPTEQYF. CDR3 coding DNA: TGTGCCAGCAGGGGGCCGACCGAGCAGTACTTC.